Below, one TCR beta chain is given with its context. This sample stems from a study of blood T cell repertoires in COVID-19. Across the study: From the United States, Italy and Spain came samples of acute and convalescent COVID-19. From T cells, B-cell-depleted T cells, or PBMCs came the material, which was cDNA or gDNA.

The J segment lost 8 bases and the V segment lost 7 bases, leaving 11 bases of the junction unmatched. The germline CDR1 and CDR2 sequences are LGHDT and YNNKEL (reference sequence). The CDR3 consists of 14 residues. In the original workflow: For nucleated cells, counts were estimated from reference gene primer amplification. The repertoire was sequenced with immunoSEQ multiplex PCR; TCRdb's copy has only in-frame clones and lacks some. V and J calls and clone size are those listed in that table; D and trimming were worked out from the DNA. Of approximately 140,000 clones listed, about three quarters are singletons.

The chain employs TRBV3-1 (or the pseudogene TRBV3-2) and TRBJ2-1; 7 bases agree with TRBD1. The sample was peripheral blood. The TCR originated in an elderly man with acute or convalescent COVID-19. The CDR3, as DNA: TGTGCCAGCAACACAGGGGAAGGGGGCGATGAGCAGTTCTTC. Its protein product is CASNTGEGGDEQFF.